A single sample is the source of the 32 T cell receptor beta chains below, sequenced in a study of shared clonotypes between healthy human individuals. The naive CD8 population came from CD45RO-negative cells selected for CCR7, without terminally differentiated effector memory CD45RA+ cells. TCRdb keeps only in-frame clones here, not all; method: immunoSEQ multiplex PCR. The sample holds about 2 million clones, about 94% seen once. The sequencing input was naive CD8+ T cells sorted from blood. Every receptor here comes from a man between 18 and 35 years old in good health.

The V gene is TRBV28, the J gene TRBJ1-2, with a weak D call TRBD1 (5 bases). CDR1 and CDR2 (germline): MDHEN, SYDVKM. V was clipped by 5 bases and J by 6 bases, with 16 bases between them. The length of the CDR3 is 14 residues. CDR3 nucleotides: TGTGCCAGCAGTCCCCGAGGGGCTTGGCATGGCTACACCTTC. It codes for CASSPRGAWHGYTF.

This clone was found a few times. This specimen includes other DNA sequences encoding the same CDR3. The genes are TRBV5-6 and TRBJ2-7; a weak D match, TRBD2 (5 bases). Germline-derived CDR1 and CDR2 are SGHDT and YYEEEE. V was cut by 4 bases and J by 4 bases, with 6 bases left in between. This CDR3 is built from 11 residues. CDR3 sequence reads: CASSREYEQYF. Written as DNA, the CDR3 is TGTGCCAGCAGCCGGGAATACGAGCAGTACTTC.

This sequence joins TRBV10-3 and TRBJ2-3; D remains ambiguous. CDR3 length: 14 amino acids. Deletions cut 1 base from V and 4 bases from J, with 9 bases between. CDR1 and CDR2 (germline): ENHRY, SYGVKD. The CDR3 reads CAISEFVSPDTQYF. In DNA, the CDR3 is TGTGCCATCAGTGAGTTTGTCAGCCCAGATACGCAGTATTTT.

The CDR3 spells CASRAGQASSYNSPLHF. The CDR3 DNA sequence: TGTGCCAGCAGGGCCGGACAGGCGAGCTCCTATAATTCACCCCTCCACTTT. The V gene is TRBV27, the J gene TRBJ1-6, with 7 positions matching TRBD1. The V and J ends lost 6 bases and 0 bases, in that order; junction bases with no gene match: 8. The CDR3 has 17 amino acids. Germline V gene lookup returns CDR1 MNHEY and CDR2 SMNVEV (reference sequence).

The chain combines TRBV18 with TRBJ2-3, with 9 bases fitting TRBD2. Trimming cost V 3 bases and J 5 bases; bases outside gene matches: 3. This CDR3 region has 14 residues. Germline values: CDR1 KGHSH, CDR2 LQKENI. The CDR3: CASSPTLAGDTQYF. Written as DNA, the CDR3 is TGTGCCAGCTCACCTACACTAGCGGGAGATACGCAGTATTTT. The variable domain in full, with the rest retrieved from reference TRBV18 and TRBJ2-3, is NAGVMQNPRHLVRRRGQEARLRCSPMKGHSHVYWYRQLPEEGLKFMVYLQKENIIDESGMPKERFSAEFPKEGPSILRIQQVVRGDSAAYFCASSPTLAGDTQYFGPGTRLTVL.

The CDR3 loop is CASSPPGTSVNNEQFF. The CDR3 region has the DNA TGTGCCAGCAGTCCTCCCGGGACTAGCGTGAACAATGAGCAGTTCTTC. The chain joins TRBV27 to TRBJ2-1, with 10 bases lining up with TRBD2. The germline CDR1 and CDR2 sequences are MNHEY and SMNVEV (reference sequence). V shed 5 bases, J shed 5 bases, and the junction held 9 bases outside the gene matches. The CDR3 covers 16 residues.

The chain combines TRBV15 with TRBJ1-4; D possibly corresponds to TRBD1 (5 bases). The CDR3 is made up of 12 amino acids. V was pared by 9 bases and J by 4 bases, with 9 bases between. CDR1 LNHNV and CDR2 YYDKDF come from the germline V gene (reference sequence). The CDR3 sequence is CATGDYNEKLFF. CDR3 in DNA: TGTGCCACTGGGGACTATAATGAAAAACTGTTTTTT.

The chain couples TRBV2 to TRBJ2-3; TRBD2 aligns across 9 bases. Germline V lookup: CDR1 SNHLY, CDR2 FYNNEI. Unmatched junction bases numbered 10, after V lost 6 bases and J lost 0 bases. The length of the CDR3 is 17 residues. The CDR3 bases are TGTGCCAGCAGGGGGGTAGCGGGAGCTACTAGCACAGATACGCAGTATTTT. Translating it yields CASRGVAGATSTDTQYF.

This chain uses TRBV5-1 with TRBJ2-5, with D perhaps given as TRBD1 or TRBD2 (5 bases each). Germline CDR1 reads SGHRS; CDR2 reads YFSETQ. The CDR3 sequence is 17 residues long. V was trimmed by 1 base and J by 1 base, leaving 17 bases between them. CDR3 region: CASSLTTPGRSQETQYF. CDR3 nucleotides: TGCGCCAGCAGCTTGACTACTCCGGGACGCTCCCAAGAGACCCAGTACTTC.

The V call is TRBV4-3, the J call TRBJ2-7; no definite D call. Trimming removed 5 bases at V and 3 bases at J, with 11 bases between. The CDR3 runs to 13 residues. Germline V gene lookup returns CDR1 LGHNA and CDR2 YSLEER. The DNA of the CDR3 is TGCGCCAGCAGCTTAGCACTAAACTACGAGCAGTACTTC. Its translation: CASSLALNYEQYF.

The chain is built from TRBV5-6 and TRBJ2-1; D not certain. Germline CDR1 SGHDT, CDR2 YYEEEE. V was trimmed by 0 bases and J by 8 bases, leaving 12 bases between them. This CDR3 is 14 amino acids long. CDR3 nucleotide sequence: TGTGCCAGCAGCTTGGTTCGTCCGGTGGATGAGCAGTTCTTC. Its protein is CASSLVRPVDEQFF.

The chain links TRBV28 to TRBJ1-2; D not resolved. Germline V gene data show CDR1 as MDHEN and CDR2 as SYDVKM. This CDR3 is 14 amino acids long. Trimming left V 3 bases short and J 8 bases short, with 16 bases between. The CDR3, as DNA: TGTGCCAGCAGTTTTAGTGAGGGCTTGGGAGGCTACACCTTC. Translating gives CASSFSEGLGGYTF.

This clone was picked up one time. Other DNA variants within this sample encode the same CDR3. The chain has TRBV12-5 and TRBJ1-1; no clear D. Germline V gene data show CDR1 as LGHNT and CDR2 as FRNRAP. The CDR3 spans 12 residues. V was clipped by 1 base and J by 5 bases, with 5 bases between them. CDR3 DNA sequence: TGTGCTAGTGGTTTGGGTGGTACTGAAGCTTTCTTT. Encoded protein: CASGLGGTEAFF.

The gene calls are TRBV30 and TRBJ2-2, with no clear D. Germline V gene sequence: CDR1 GTSNPN, CDR2 SVGIG (reference sequence). The length of the CDR3 is 14 residues. Deletions cut 0 bases from V and 5 bases from J, with 10 bases between. CDR3 amino acids: CAWSVLFGTGELFF. CDR3 in DNA: TGTGCCTGGAGTGTACTTTTTGGAACCGGGGAGCTGTTTTTT.

A word on this clone: The same CDR3 is also encoded by other DNA sequences in this sample. The CDR3 sequence: CASRPTGTNEKLFF. CDR3 in DNA: TGTGCCAGCAGACCCACGGGGACTAATGAAAAACTGTTTTTT. The chain joins TRBV27 to TRBJ1-4; D remains ambiguous. Trimming removed 6 bases at V and 2 bases at J, with 10 bases between. The CDR3 is made up of 14 amino acids. Germline V CDR1 and CDR2: MNHEY, SMNVEV (reference sequence).

The V call is TRBV7-9, the J call TRBJ1-1, with D tentatively TRBD1 (6 bases). There are 15 residues in the CDR3. V lost 1 base and J lost 4, with 13 bases in between. Germline CDR1 and CDR2: SEHNR and FQNEAQ (reference sequence). CDR3 coding DNA: TGTGCCAGCAGCTTAGGTCGGGGGGCGATCACTGAAGCTTTCTTT. It translates to CASSLGRGAITEAFF.

The chain links TRBV5-5 to TRBJ2-5, with TRBD2 as a possible D gene (5 bases). Germline V gives CDR1 SGHKS, CDR2 YYEKEE (reference sequence). V dropped 2 bases and J dropped 1 base, with 9 bases sitting between them. The CDR3 is 14 residues long. The CDR3 loop reads CASSFVDFQETQYF. As DNA, the CDR3 is TGTGCCAGCAGCTTTGTGGACTTCCAAGAGACCCAGTACTTC.

The rearrangement links TRBV4-3 to TRBJ1-5, with D possibly matching TRBD1 (6 bases). In germline, CDR1 is LGHNA, CDR2 YSLEER. The CDR3 has 15 residues. V was pared by 0 bases and J by 1 base, with 7 bases between. DNA for the CDR3: TGCGCCAGCAGCCAAGAAACAGGGAGCAATCAGCCCCAGCATTTT. Protein: CASSQETGSNQPQHF.

The CDR3 DNA follows: TGTGCCAGCAGCTTAGGGACCGAAGAGCAGTACTTC. It specifies CASSLGTEEQYF. The V and J genes are TRBV5-6 and TRBJ2-7, with D perhaps being TRBD1 or TRBD2 (5 bases each). The CDR3 runs 12 residues. Germline V gene lookup returns CDR1 SGHDT and CDR2 YYEEEE. With 2 bases removed from V and 7 bases from J, the gap between germline ends came to 10 bases.

The chain has TRBV10-3 and TRBJ2-7; D possibly corresponds to TRBD2 (6 bases). Germline V CDR1 and CDR2: ENHRY, SYGVKD. CDR3 length: 14 residues. The germline V and J ends were trimmed by 11 bases and 0 bases, with 17 bases remaining between them. In DNA, the CDR3 is TGTGCCGGCCATTTGGTAGCGGACTCCTACGAGCAGTACTTC. Translation: CAGHLVADSYEQYF.

The chain recombines TRBV6-1 with TRBJ1-2, with D possibly TRBD1 on 5 matching bases. The CDR3 runs 15 residues. Germline V lookup: CDR1 MNHNS, CDR2 SASEGT. Trimming removed 4 bases from V and 8 bases from J, with 20 bases in between. CDR3 nucleotide sequence: TGTGCCAGCAGTGCTCTGGAGGCAGCAGGGAAGGGCTACACCTTC. This encodes CASSALEAAGKGYTF.

This clone has only one observation. The chain combines TRBV6-5 with TRBJ1-1, with no clear D. Germline CDR1 reads MNHEY; CDR2 reads SVGAGI. CDR3 length equals 12 residues. V shed 6 bases and J shed 1 base, with 6 bases lying between them. For the CDR3, the DNA is TGTGCCAGCAGCAATAGGAACACTGAAGCTTTCTTT. It is translated as CASSNRNTEAFF.

CDR3 coding DNA: TGTGCCAGCAGCCCCTCCCCAGGGGCCGGTGAAAAACTGTTTTTT. Residues: CASSPSPGAGEKLFF. V gene TRBV11-2 combines with J gene TRBJ1-4; D may be TRBD1 (6 bases). CDR1 is SGHAT, CDR2 FQNNGV, per germline. V lost 5 bases, J lost 7 bases, and 17 bases lay in between. The length of the CDR3 is 15 residues.

The V and J genes are TRBV6-1 and TRBJ2-7, with unresolved D. The V end lost 0 bases, the J end lost 0 bases, and 9 bases lay between the germline ends. Per germline, CDR1 MNHNS and CDR2 SASEGT. This CDR3 has 15 residues. CDR3 amino acids: CASSEARVSSYEQYF. As DNA, the CDR3 is TGTGCCAGCAGTGAAGCCCGGGTGAGCTCCTACGAGCAGTACTTC.

This clone appeared a single time. The chain recombines TRBV27 with TRBJ2-7, with D uncertain. This CDR3 contains 13 residues. From germline, CDR1 is MNHEY and CDR2 SMNVEV (reference sequence). V lost 6 bases, J lost 2 bases, and 11 bases lay in between. The DNA of the CDR3 is TGTGCCAGCAGCCCAACATCAGCCTACGAGCAGTACTTC. It is translated as CASSPTSAYEQYF.

The DNA for the CDR3 is TGCGCCAGCAGCTCGCACCCAGACGGGAGCTCCTACAATGAGCAGTTCTTC. Translated, it gives CASSSHPDGSSYNEQFF. The V call is TRBV5-1, the J call TRBJ2-1; tentative D call: TRBD2 (6 bases). The length of the CDR3 is 17 residues. The germline V and J ends were trimmed by 3 bases and 0 bases, with 16 bases remaining between them. The V gene's germline CDR1 is SGHRS and CDR2 YFSETQ.

The J gene is TRBJ2-2, the V gene TRBV11-2; unclear D gene. Per the germline V gene, CDR1 is SGHAT and CDR2 is FQNNGV. The CDR3 extends over 12 amino acids. The V gene lost 7 bases and the J gene lost 4 bases, with 7 bases spanning the gap. CDR3 sequence (DNA): TGTGCCAGCACCCCGTTCACCGGGGAGCTGTTTTTT. Translation: CASTPFTGELFF.

This chain connects TRBV14 to TRBJ1-2; D is perhaps TRBD1 (6 bases). The CDR3 runs to 18 residues. V was pared by 0 bases and J by 4 bases, with 21 bases between. Germline V gives CDR1 SGHDN, CDR2 FVKESK. The CDR3, as DNA: TGTGCCAGCAGCCAAGACAGCAATTTTCTGCCAGGGGTCTATGGCTACACCTTC. This encodes CASSQDSNFLPGVYGYTF.

This chain links TRBV7-9 with TRBJ2-1, with a possible D match to TRBD2 (6 bases). Germline lookup yields CDR1 SEHNR and CDR2 FQNEAQ (reference sequence). The CDR3 has 15 amino acids. V was pared by 2 bases and J by 4 bases, with 12 bases between. In nucleotides, the CDR3 is TGTGCCAGCAGCTTAACCGGGACTTTGTACAATGAGCAGTTCTTC. This codes for CASSLTGTLYNEQFF.

The genes are TRBV19 and TRBJ2-7, with D possibly matching TRBD2 (5 bases). Germline CDR1 and CDR2: LNHDA and SQIVND (reference sequence). This CDR3 is built from 15 residues. The germline V and J ends were trimmed by 5 bases and 0 bases, with 14 bases remaining between them. In DNA, the CDR3 is TGTGCCAGTAGTCAAGTCCCCGGACTCTCCTACGAGCAGTACTTC. Protein: CASSQVPGLSYEQYF.

This chain uses TRBV29-1 with TRBJ1-2, with TRBD1 matching over 8 bases. The CDR3 covers 16 residues. Germline V gives CDR1 SQVTM, CDR2 ANQGSEA. Losses at the gene ends were 1 base for V and 5 bases for J; bases not matched to a gene: 12. DNA of the CDR3: TGCAGCGTTGAAGCTCGGGCAGGGGGCGTTGGGTATGGCTACACCTTC. Protein: CSVEARAGGVGYGYTF.

This clone was seen only a few times. The chain has TRBV21-1 and TRBJ2-5; the table's D call, TRBD1, has no DNA check behind it. TRBV21-1 is marked as a pseudogene. The CDR3 contains 15 residues. The CDR3 DNA reads as TGTGCCAGCAGCAACGGGACAGGGTCACAAGAGACCCAGTACTTC. It yields the protein CASSNGTGSQETQYF.